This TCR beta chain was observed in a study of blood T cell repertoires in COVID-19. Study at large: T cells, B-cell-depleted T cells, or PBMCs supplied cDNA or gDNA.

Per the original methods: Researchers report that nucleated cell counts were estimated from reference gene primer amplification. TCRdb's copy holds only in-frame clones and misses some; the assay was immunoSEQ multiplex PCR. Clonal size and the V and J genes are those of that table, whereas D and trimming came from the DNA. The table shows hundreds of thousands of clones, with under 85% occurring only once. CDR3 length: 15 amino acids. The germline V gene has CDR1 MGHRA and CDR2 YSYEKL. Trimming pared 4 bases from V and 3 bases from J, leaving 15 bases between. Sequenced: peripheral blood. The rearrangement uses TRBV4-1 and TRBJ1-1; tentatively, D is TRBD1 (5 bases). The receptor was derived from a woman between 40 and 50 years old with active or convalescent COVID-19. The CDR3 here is CASSLIGRADTEAFF. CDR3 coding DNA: TGCGCCAGCAGCCTGATAGGCAGGGCCGACACTGAAGCTTTCTTT.